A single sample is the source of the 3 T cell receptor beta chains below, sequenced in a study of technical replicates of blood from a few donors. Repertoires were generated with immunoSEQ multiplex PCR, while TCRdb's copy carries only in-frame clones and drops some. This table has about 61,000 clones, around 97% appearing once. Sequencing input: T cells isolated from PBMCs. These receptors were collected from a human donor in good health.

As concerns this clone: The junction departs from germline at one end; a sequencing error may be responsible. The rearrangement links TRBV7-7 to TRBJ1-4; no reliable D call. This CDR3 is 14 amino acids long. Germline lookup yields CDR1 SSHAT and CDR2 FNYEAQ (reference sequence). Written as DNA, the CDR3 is TGTGCTAGCAGCTTCAGACAAAACCATGAAAAACTGTTTTTT. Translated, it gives CASSFRQNHEKLFF.

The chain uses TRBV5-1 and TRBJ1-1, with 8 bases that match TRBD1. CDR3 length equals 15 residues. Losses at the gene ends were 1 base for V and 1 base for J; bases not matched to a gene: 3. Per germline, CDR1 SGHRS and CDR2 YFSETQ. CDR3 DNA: TGCGCCAGCAGCTTGTTTGGGACAGGGAACACTGAAGCTTTCTTT. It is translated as CASSLFGTGNTEAFF.

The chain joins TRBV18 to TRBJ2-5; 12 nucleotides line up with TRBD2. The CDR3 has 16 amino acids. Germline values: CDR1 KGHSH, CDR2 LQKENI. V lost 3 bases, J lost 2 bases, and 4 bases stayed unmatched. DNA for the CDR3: TGTGCCAGCTCACCCCGCACTAGCGGGGGGCAAGAGACCCAGTACTTC. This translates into CASSPRTSGGQETQYF.